These 12 T cell receptor beta chains were all obtained from the same sample, sequenced in a study of human T cells and chemical hapten exposure (dated by TCRdb to the early 2020s). Read against the paper, the sample's time point label means: patch test 2, 6 weeks after DPC sensitization. This sample's treatment or condition label indicates: therapeutic diphenylcyclopropenone sensitization with weekly scalp DPC. The library relied on RACE. Sequencing was performed on a NextSeq 500. TCRdb passed the public sequencing reads through fastp at Q25 and MiXCR, retaining productive beta sequences. One record per CDR3 amino acid sequence lists the most common genes and DNA. This sample comprises roughly 380,000 distinct CDR3 sequences, nearly 6.5% of them detected only once. The ten largest account for about 6% of the sample. The material sequenced was whole blood, taken in connection with sensitization to the hapten diphenylcyclopropenone (DPC). All receptors derive from a woman under 30 with alopecia areata. Some clones in this sample may be carry-over from other donors' samples.

This chain connects TRBV20-1 to TRBJ1-4; 7 bases are a match to TRBD1. Germline trimming cut 8 bases from V and 7 bases from J; bases unmatched to any gene: 7. This CDR3 is built from 12 residues. Looked up from germline, CDR1 is DFQATT and CDR2 is SNEGSKA (reference sequence). CDR3 loop: CSTRQGSEKLFF. CDR3 nucleotide sequence: TGCAGTACCCGACAGGGAAGTGAAAAACTGTTTTTT.

This clonotype was seen ten or more times. V is TRBV7-2 and J is TRBJ1-5, with D uncertain. CDR1 is SGHTA and CDR2 is FQGNSA in the germline V gene. Trimming took 8 bases from V and 3 from J, leaving 14 bases between them. The CDR3 is made up of 14 amino acids. CDR3 bases: TGTGCCAGCTCTTTCGCGATTAACAATCAGCCCCAGCATTTT. This encodes CASSFAINNQPQHF.

This clonotype was observed a few times. The chain employs TRBV7-9 and TRBJ2-1, with 8 bases lining up with TRBD1. J lost 5 bases, V lost 4 bases, and 7 bases had no gene match. Germline V lookup: CDR1 SEHNR, CDR2 FQNEAQ (reference sequence). The CDR3 runs to 15 residues. The CDR3 DNA reads TGTGCCAGCAGCTCTCGACAGGGGAAGGACAATGAGCAGTTCTTC. Translating it yields CASSSRQGKDNEQFF.

This clonotype has only a few counts. The chain employs TRBV4-1 and TRBJ1-5; 8 bases agree with TRBD1. CDR1 is MGHRA and CDR2 is YSYEKL in the germline V gene. The CDR3 is 17 amino acids. The V and J ends lost 1 base and 1 base, in that order; junction bases with no gene match: 6. CDR3 sequence (DNA): TGCGCCAGCAGCCAAGGGTCAGGGGGCTGGAGCAATCAGCCCCAGCATTTT. Its protein product is CASSQGSGGWSNQPQHF.

The chain is built from TRBV6-1 and TRBJ2-7; D might be TRBD2 (6 bases). V shed 3 bases and J shed 0 bases, with 12 bases lying between them. The V gene's germline CDR1 is MNHNS and CDR2 SASEGT. The CDR3 consists of 15 residues. CDR3 residues: CASSDPAGSSYEQYF. CDR3 nucleotides: TGTGCCAGCAGTGACCCGGCGGGGAGCTCCTACGAGCAGTACTTC.

The CDR3 reads CASRVEASSYEQYF. DNA of the CDR3: TGTGCCAGCAGGGTGGAGGCGAGCTCCTACGAGCAGTACTTC. J is TRBJ2-7 and V is TRBV2, with TRBD2 as a possible D gene (5 bases). Trimming pared 6 bases from V and 0 bases from J, leaving 12 bases between. The CDR3 has 14 amino acids. In germline, CDR1 is SNHLY, CDR2 FYNNEI.

This clonotype appeared many times. This chain uses TRBV7-8 with TRBJ2-7, with D uncertain. V was pared by 0 bases and J by 7 bases, with 13 bases between. The CDR3 sequence is 14 residues long. CDR1 is SGHVS, CDR2 FQNEAQ, per germline. Written as DNA, the CDR3 is TGTGCCAGCAGCTTAGCACCCGGGTCCCGGGAGCAGTACTTC. Protein: CASSLAPGSREQYF.

This clonotype was detected only a few times. The chain has TRBV2 and TRBJ2-2, with TRBD1 matching over 10 bases. Trimming cost V 5 bases and J 5 bases; bases outside gene matches: 14. CDR3 size: 18 residues. Germline-derived CDR1 and CDR2 are SNHLY and FYNNEI. CDR3 sequence: CASSPGQGIPIVTGELFF. CDR3 in DNA: TGTGCCAGCAGTCCGGGACAGGGGATCCCGATTGTGACCGGGGAGCTGTTTTTT.

This clonotype was counted ten times or more. This sequence joins TRBV13 and TRBJ1-1; no reliable D call. The germline V and J ends were trimmed by 5 bases and 2 bases, with 12 bases remaining between them. In germline, CDR1 is PRHDT, CDR2 FYEKMQ (reference sequence). This CDR3 has 14 residues. The CDR3 loop reads CASSQPTGNTEAFF. CDR3 DNA sequence: TGTGCCAGCAGCCAACCCACGGGAAACACTGAAGCTTTCTTT.

The chain couples TRBV28 to TRBJ2-7, with TRBD2 matching 9 bases. The CDR3 sequence is 16 residues long. CDR1 and CDR2 (germline): MDHEN, SYDVKM. V trimming: 1 base; J trimming: 0 bases; junction bases outside the gene matches: 4. The CDR3 is CASSLSLAGHSYEQYF. CDR3 in DNA: TGTGCCAGCAGTTTATCCCTAGCGGGGCACTCCTACGAGCAGTACTTC.

The J gene is TRBJ1-2, the V gene TRBV20-1; D call uncertain. The V gene lost 5 bases and the J gene lost 3 bases, with 7 bases spanning the gap. The germline V gene encodes CDR1 DFQATT and CDR2 SNEGSKA (reference sequence). The CDR3 has 11 amino acids. CDR3 coding DNA: TGCAGTGCTCGTCTGGACTATGGCTACACCTTC. Its protein product is CSARLDYGYTF.

This clonotype showed up just a few times. The V call is TRBV29-1, the J call TRBJ1-2; possible D gene TRBD1, 5 bases. The V end was cut by 3 bases, the J end by 0 bases, with 11 bases between. CDR3 length equals 14 residues. Germline V gene sequence: CDR1 SQVTM, CDR2 ANQGSEA. CDR3 protein: CSVERGYSNYGYTF. The CDR3, as DNA: TGCAGCGTTGAGAGGGGATATTCTAACTATGGCTACACCTTC.